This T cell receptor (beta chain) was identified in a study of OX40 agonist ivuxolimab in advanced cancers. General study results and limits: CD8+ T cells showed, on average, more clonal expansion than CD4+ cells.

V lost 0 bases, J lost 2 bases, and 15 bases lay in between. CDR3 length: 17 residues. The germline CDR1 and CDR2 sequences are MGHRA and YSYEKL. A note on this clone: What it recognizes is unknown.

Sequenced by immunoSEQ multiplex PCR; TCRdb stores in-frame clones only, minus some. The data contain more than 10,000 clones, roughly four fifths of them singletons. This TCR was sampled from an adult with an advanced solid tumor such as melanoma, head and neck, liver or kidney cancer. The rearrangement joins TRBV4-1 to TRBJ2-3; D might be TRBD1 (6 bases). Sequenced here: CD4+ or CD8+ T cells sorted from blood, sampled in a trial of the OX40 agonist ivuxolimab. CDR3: CASSQDRWDKLTDTQYF. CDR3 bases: TGCGCCAGCAGCCAAGATAGGTGGGACAAGCTCACAGATACGCAGTATTTT.